This is a list of T cell receptor beta chains from one sample in a study of T cell clones after liver transplantation. Repertoires were generated with immunoSEQ multiplex PCR, while TCRdb's copy carries only in-frame clones and drops some. Among roughly 55,000 clones listed, 55% to 85% were seen once. The sample was CD4+ T cells from blood, taken about 56 months after liver transplant. The origin of the receptors is a human patient who received a liver transplant. Some T cells here may be from the graft donor. Both conserved end residues are part of each CDR3. D genes are given only for firm matches. For some rows the clone size is stated as once, few or many, or as a class when expanded; others skip it.

size: .; J: TRBJ1-4; V: TRBV4-2; D: TRBD1; DNA: TGTGCCAGCAGCACGCGACAGGGCGTAGATGAAAAACTGTTTTTT; CDR3: CASSTRQGVDEKLFF
size: .; J: TRBJ1-1; V: TRBV7-9; D: TRBD1; DNA: TGTGCCAGCAGTTCAGGACAGGGGAACACTGAAGCTTTCTTT; CDR3: CASSSGQGNTEAFF
size: few; J: TRBJ2-3; V: TRBV7-2; D: .; DNA: TGTGCCAGCAGCCGGACCCGAGCAGATACGCAGTATTTT; CDR3: CASSRTRADTQYF
size: .; J: TRBJ2-6; V: TRBV19; D: .; DNA: TGTGCCAGTAGATTGGACGACTCTGGGGCCAACGTCCTGACTTTC; CDR3: CASRLDDSGANVLTF
size: .; J: TRBJ2-5; V: TRBV28; D: TRBD1; DNA: TGTGCCAGCAGTTCCTCTTTTGCAGGGGGAGAGACCCAGTACTTC; CDR3: CASSSSFAGGETQYF
size: .; J: TRBJ2-3; V: TRBV25-1; D: TRBD1; DNA: TGTGCCAGCAGTGGGTGGACAGGGGGGAGGACAGATACGCAGTATTTT; CDR3: CASSGWTGGRTDTQYF
size: .; J: TRBJ2-7; V: TRBV28; D: .; DNA: TGTGCCAGCAGTTTATTTTCGGGGGGCACAGGGTACGAGCAGTACTTC; CDR3: CASSLFSGGTGYEQYF
size: .; J: TRBJ1-4; V: TRBV28; D: .; DNA: TGTGCCAGCAGTTTACAAGGGGCTAATGAAAAACTGTTTTTT; CDR3: CASSLQGANEKLFF
size: .; J: TRBJ1-5; V: TRBV10-3; D: .; DNA: TGTGCCATCAGTTTCGACAGCAATCAGCCCCAGCATTTT; CDR3: CAISFDSNQPQHF
size: .; J: TRBJ2-7; V: TRBV5-1; D: TRBD1; DNA: TGCGCCAGCAGCTCCGGACAGGGTCAGGACGAGCAGTACTTC; CDR3: CASSSGQGQDEQYF
size: .; J: TRBJ2-7; V: TRBV5-5; D: .; DNA: TGTGCCAGCAGACCTGACAGCTACGAGCAGTACTTC; CDR3: CASRPDSYEQYF
size: .; J: TRBJ2-5; V: TRBV7-2; D: .; DNA: TGTGCCAGCAGCTTAAACCAGCAAGAGACCCAGTACTTC; CDR3: CASSLNQQETQYF
size: .; J: TRBJ2-7; V: TRBV5-4; D: .; DNA: TGTGCCAGCAGCTCCGGGGGGCGGGGCGAGCAGTACTTC; CDR3: CASSSGGRGEQYF
size: .; J: TRBJ1-2; V: TRBV7-2; D: .; DNA: TGTGCCAGCAGCTTAGAGGTCCTACAGAGCTATGGCTACACCTTC; CDR3: CASSLEVLQSYGYTF
size: .; J: TRBJ1-1; V: TRBV30; D: .; DNA: TGTGCCTGGAGTCCTGACAGGAACACTGAAGCTTTCTTT; CDR3: CAWSPDRNTEAFF
size: .; J: TRBJ1-4; V: TRBV10-3; D: .; DNA: TGTGCCATCAGTGAGTCGGTCGCCAGAACTAATGAAAAACTGTTTTTT; CDR3: CAISESVARTNEKLFF
size: .; J: TRBJ1-1; V: TRBV29-1; D: .; DNA: TGCAGCGTTGAAAGGCAGGGACATGGAAACACTGAAGCTTTCTTT; CDR3: CSVERQGHGNTEAFF
size: .; J: TRBJ1-5; V: TRBV7-2; D: .; DNA: TGTGCCAGCAGCCCCTACTTTGTGGGTGGACAGCCCCAGCATTTT; CDR3: CASSPYFVGGQPQHF
size: .; J: TRBJ1-5; V: TRBV28; D: .; DNA: TGTGCCAGCAGGATCAGGGTTAATCAGCCCCAGCATTTT; CDR3: CASRIRVNQPQHF
size: .; J: TRBJ2-7; V: TRBV28; D: .; DNA: TGTGCCAGCAGCCTCCGGACAGCTCGGAGCTCCTACGAGCAGTACTTC; CDR3: CASSLRTARSSYEQYF
size: .; J: TRBJ2-1; V: TRBV10-1; D: TRBD1; DNA: TGCGCCAGCAGTGAGTCCCCGGGACAGGTGGACGACAATGAGCAGTTCTTC; CDR3: CASSESPGQVDDNEQFF
size: .; J: TRBJ2-5; V: TRBV4-2; D: .; DNA: TGTGCCAGCAGCCAGGGGGGTATCCAAGAGACCCAGTACTTC; CDR3: CASSQGGIQETQYF
size: .; J: TRBJ2-1; V: TRBV7-6; D: .; DNA: TGTGCCAGCAGCTTAGAGCACTACAATGAGCAGTTCTTC; CDR3: CASSLEHYNEQFF
size: .; J: TRBJ2-1; V: TRBV11-3; D: .; DNA: TGTGCCAGCAGCCTACGGGGGGTACAGGGTAATGAGCAGTTCTTC; CDR3: CASSLRGVQGNEQFF
size: .; J: TRBJ2-2; V: TRBV6-1; D: .; DNA: TGTGCCAGTGTGCCGGGACTGAGCACCGGGGAGCTGTTTTTT; CDR3: CASVPGLSTGELFF
size: .; J: TRBJ1-6; V: TRBV5-6; D: .; DNA: TGTGCCAGCAGCCCCCTGAGGGACGGGTCACCCCTCCACTTT; CDR3: CASSPLRDGSPLHF
size: .; J: TRBJ1-5; V: TRBV27; D: TRBD1; DNA: TGTGCCAGCAGTTCGATCCGGGACAGGGGGACCCAGCATTTT; CDR3: CASSSIRDRGTQHF
size: .; J: TRBJ1-1; V: TRBV11-2; D: .; DNA: TGTGCCAGCAGCTCACACAGGGACACTGAAGCTTTCTTT; CDR3: CASSSHRDTEAFF
size: .; J: TRBJ1-6; V: TRBV6-1; D: .; DNA: TGTGCCAGCAGTTATGGCGGGCGGGGACCCCTCCACTTT; CDR3: CASSYGGRGPLHF
size: .; J: TRBJ2-5; V: TRBV5-1; D: TRBD1; DNA: TGCGCCAGCAGCTCGTTACAGGGGCGGGAGACCCAGTACTTC; CDR3: CASSSLQGRETQYF
size: .; J: TRBJ2-3; V: TRBV28; D: TRBD2; DNA: TGTGCCAGCAGTTTCCCCGCTAGCGGGGGGGCAGATACGCAGTATTTT; CDR3: CASSFPASGGADTQYF
size: few; J: TRBJ1-1; V: TRBV7-8; D: TRBD1; DNA: TGTGCCAGCAGCCAATTAGGGAGGGGGCGCGGGTACACTGAAGCTTTCTTT; CDR3: CASSQLGRGRGYTEAFF
size: .; J: TRBJ2-1; V: TRBV6-1; D: TRBD1; DNA: TGTGCCAGCAGTCCGGGACAGGGGGCAGGGGAGCAGTTCTTC; CDR3: CASSPGQGAGEQFF
size: .; J: TRBJ1-2; V: TRBV10-3; D: TRBD1; DNA: TGTGCCTCCAAGAGACAGGGGAGCTATGGCTACACCTTC; CDR3: CASKRQGSYGYTF
size: .; J: TRBJ2-7; V: TRBV7-2; D: .; DNA: TGTGCCAGCAGCTTTCTTCGGGGGGCGAGCTACGAGCAGTACTTC; CDR3: CASSFLRGASYEQYF
size: .; J: TRBJ2-7; V: TRBV28; D: TRBD2; DNA: TGTGCCAGCAGTTCCGCGGGCGGGGGGCGGTACGAGCAGTACTTC; CDR3: CASSSAGGGRYEQYF
size: .; J: TRBJ2-2; V: TRBV5-1; D: .; DNA: TGCGCCAGCAGCCTCCTCGGTTGGGAGCTGTTTTTT; CDR3: CASSLLGWELFF
size: .; J: TRBJ1-6; V: TRBV27; D: .; DNA: TGTGCCAGCAGCTGGCAGCAGGGAGCTAACTCACCCCTCCACTTT; CDR3: CASSWQQGANSPLHF
size: .; J: TRBJ2-2; V: TRBV6-1; D: .; DNA: TGTGCCAGCAGAGAGTTGAAGGGGGGGACCGGGGAGCTGTTTTTT; CDR3: CASRELKGGTGELFF
size: .; J: TRBJ2-1; V: TRBV7-9; D: TRBD2; DNA: TGTGCCAGCAGTCGGACTAGCGGGGGGGCCCTTGATGAGCAGTTCTTC; CDR3: CASSRTSGGALDEQFF
size: .; J: TRBJ2-7; V: TRBV6-1; D: .; DNA: TGTGCCAGCAGGGACGAACCCTACGAGCAGTACTTC; CDR3: CASRDEPYEQYF
size: .; J: TRBJ2-3; V: TRBV6-5; D: TRBD2; DNA: TGTGCCAGCAGTTTTTTACTAGCGGGGGGTTTGGATACGCAGTATTTT; CDR3: CASSFLLAGGLDTQYF
size: once; J: TRBJ1-2; V: TRBV18; D: TRBD1; DNA: TGTGCCAGCTCACAACTAGGTATTGACAGGGGCTATGGCTACACCTTC; CDR3: CASSQLGIDRGYGYTF
size: few; J: TRBJ2-2; V: TRBV11-3; D: .; DNA: TGTGCCAGCAGCTTATATTCCACCGGGGAGCTGTTTTTT; CDR3: CASSLYSTGELFF
size: .; J: TRBJ1-1; V: TRBV11-2; D: .; DNA: TGTGCCAGCAGCCTGGGACGGGGGGTCACTGAAGCTTTCTTT; CDR3: CASSLGRGVTEAFF
size: once; J: TRBJ1-4; V: TRBV29-1; D: .; DNA: TGCAGCGTTGAATCAGGGGCAAATGAAAAACTGTTTTTT; CDR3: CSVESGANEKLFF
size: .; J: TRBJ1-1; V: TRBV11-2; D: TRBD1; DNA: TGTGCCAGCAGCACGGAGGACAGGGAAAACACTGAAGCTTTCTTT; CDR3: CASSTEDRENTEAFF
size: .; J: TRBJ2-7; V: TRBV7-2; D: .; DNA: TGTGCCAGCAGCTTACGTCGGGGGGCGAACGAGCAGTACTTC; CDR3: CASSLRRGANEQYF
size: .; J: TRBJ1-4; V: TRBV14; D: .; DNA: TGTGCCAGCAGCCGGGGGAATAATGAAAAACTGTTTTTT; CDR3: CASSRGNNEKLFF
size: .; J: TRBJ1-5; V: TRBV7-2; D: .; DNA: TGTGCCAGCAGCATCCAGGGGATTCAGCCCCAGCATTTT; CDR3: CASSIQGIQPQHF
size: .; J: TRBJ2-2; V: TRBV7-9; D: TRBD2; DNA: TGTGCCAGCAGTCAGGGGACTAGCAAGGTGGAGCTGTTTTTT; CDR3: CASSQGTSKVELFF
size: once; J: TRBJ1-5; V: TRBV19; D: .; DNA: TGTGCCAGTAGATACAGGGCCGGGGGGCCCCAGCATTTT; CDR3: CASRYRAGGPQHF
size: .; J: TRBJ2-1; V: TRBV30; D: .; DNA: TGTGCCTGGAGTGTTATGCGGGGACACAATGAGCAGTTCTTC; CDR3: CAWSVMRGHNEQFF
size: .; J: TRBJ1-5; V: TRBV28; D: .; DNA: TGTGCCAGCAGTTCCCGGGCTGGCGGCAATCAGCCCCAGCATTTT; CDR3: CASSSRAGGNQPQHF
size: few; J: TRBJ1-1; V: TRBV25-1; D: .; DNA: TGTGCCAGCAGAAACACCGGGAACACTGAAGCTTTCTTT; CDR3: CASRNTGNTEAFF
size: .; J: TRBJ2-7; V: TRBV6-1; D: TRBD1; DNA: TGTGCCAGCAGAGCCGGGACAGGGTACGACGAGCAGTACTTC; CDR3: CASRAGTGYDEQYF
size: .; J: TRBJ2-2; V: TRBV7-2; D: TRBD2; DNA: TGTGCCAGCAGCTTCGGTAGCGGGGGGGCCGGCGGGGAGCTGTTTTTT; CDR3: CASSFGSGGAGGELFF
size: once; J: TRBJ2-3; V: TRBV7-7; D: .; DNA: TGTGCCAGCAGCTTAGCGGGGGGGCCCTCAGATACGCAGTATTTT; CDR3: CASSLAGGPSDTQYF
size: once; J: TRBJ1-6; V: TRBV28; D: .; DNA: TGTGCCAGCAGAGGGGACACCCGCCAATCACCCCTCCACTTT; CDR3: CASRGDTRQSPLHF
size: .; J: TRBJ2-7; V: TRBV27; D: TRBD1; DNA: TGTGCCAGCAGGACCGAGGGGGCGAGCTCCTACGAGCAGTACTTC; CDR3: CASRTEGASSYEQYF